One and the same sample provided the 32 T cell receptor beta chains below, sequenced in a study of cytomegalovirus exposure and HLA in healthy donors. TCRdb's copy holds only in-frame clones and misses some; the assay was immunoSEQ multiplex PCR. The repertoire consists of around 300,000 clones, with about 90% occurring once and the leading ten covering roughly 1.2%. The sample taken for sequencing was PBMCs. The receptors stem from a woman aged 25 to 39 in good health and CMV-seropositive.

This chain connects TRBV19 to TRBJ1-1; tentative D call: TRBD1 (5 bases). The CDR3 totals 11 residues. The germline V gene encodes CDR1 LNHDA and CDR2 SQIVND (reference sequence). Trimming stripped 9 bases from V and 5 bases from J, with 10 bases between. CDR3 in amino acids: CASGGRTEAFF. Written as DNA, the CDR3 is TGTGCCAGCGGGGGAAGAACTGAAGCTTTCTTT.

Details on this clone: Other DNA sequences in this sample translate to the same CDR3. V usage is TRBV6-5 and J usage is TRBJ1-1; D ambiguous. This CDR3 has 12 residues. V gave up 3 bases and J gave up 4 bases, with 6 bases separating them. The germline V gene encodes CDR1 MNHEY and CDR2 SVGAGI. The CDR3 DNA follows: TGTGCCAGCAGTTATTTGGGCACTGAAGCTTTCTTT. It is translated as CASSYLGTEAFF.

This chain joins TRBV30 and TRBJ1-1, with a possible D match to TRBD1 (6 bases). Germline V gives CDR1 GTSNPN, CDR2 SVGIG (reference sequence). V gave up 3 bases and J gave up 1 base, with 12 bases separating them. There are 14 residues in the CDR3. The CDR3: CAWRSRGANTEAFF. As DNA, the CDR3 is TGTGCCTGGAGGTCCCGGGGGGCGAACACTGAAGCTTTCTTT.

V and J are TRBV28 and TRBJ2-5, with 7 bases matching TRBD2. The CDR3 covers 19 residues. J was trimmed by 3 bases and V by 7 bases; bases with no gene match: 23. Germline V lookup: CDR1 MDHEN, CDR2 SYDVKM. CDR3 coding DNA: TGTGCCAGCAAACTAAATATTGCGGGAGCAGGAGGGTGGAAAGAGACCCAGTACTTC. Encoded protein: CASKLNIAGAGGWKETQYF.

CDR3 bases: TGTGCCAGCAGTTACTCACGACAGGGGCCGGATACGCAGTATTTT. This translates into CASSYSRQGPDTQYF. This chain links TRBV6-5 with TRBJ2-3, with 8 bases lining up with TRBD1. CDR1 is MNHEY and CDR2 is SVGAGI in the germline V gene. The CDR3 totals 15 residues. V lost 0 bases to trimming and J lost 6 bases; unmatched junction nucleotides: 5.

This chain connects TRBV9 to TRBJ2-3; 9 bases are shared with TRBD2. Per germline, CDR1 SGDLS and CDR2 YYNGEE. The J segment lost 6 bases and the V segment lost 3 bases, leaving 5 bases of the junction unmatched. This CDR3 is built from 14 residues. CDR3 residues: CASSGGTSMDTQYF. The CDR3 region has the DNA TGTGCCAGCAGCGGCGGGACTAGCATGGATACGCAGTATTTT. The full variable domain, completed using reference TRBV9 and TRBJ2-3, is DSGVTQTPKHLITATGQRVTLRCSPRSGDLSVYWYQQSLDQGLQFLIQYYNGEERAKGNILERFSAQQFPDLHSELNLSSLELGDSALYFCASSGGTSMDTQYFGPGTRLTVL.

This clone has just one count. This rearrangement joins TRBV30 to TRBJ1-5; D perhaps matches TRBD1 (5 bases). Germline CDR1 reads GTSNPN; CDR2 reads SVGIG (reference sequence). V shed 3 bases and J shed 1 base, with 13 bases lying between them. The CDR3 consists of 15 residues. The CDR3 sequence is CAWRRGGESNQPQHF. In DNA, the CDR3 is TGTGCCTGGAGACGCGGGGGAGAAAGCAATCAGCCCCAGCATTTT.

The chain joins TRBV28 to TRBJ2-7; no clear D gene. Per germline, CDR1 MDHEN and CDR2 SYDVKM. This CDR3 has 13 amino acids. Trimming removed 2 bases from V and 2 bases from J, with 7 bases in between. CDR3 sequence reads: CASSLSGAYEQYF. As DNA, the CDR3 is TGTGCCAGCAGTTTAAGTGGGGCCTACGAGCAGTACTTC. Looking up the rest from reference TRBV28 and TRBJ2-7 gives the full variable domain: DVKVTQSSRYLVKRTGEKVFLECVQDMDHENMFWYRQDPGLGLRLIYFSYDVKMKEKGDIPEGYSVSREKKERFSLILESASTNQTSMYLCASSLSGAYEQYFGPGTRLTVT.

V usage is TRBV18 and J usage is TRBJ1-5; a possible D gene is TRBD1 (5 bases). Trimming pared 3 bases from V and 6 bases from J, leaving 18 bases between. This CDR3 contains 16 residues. Germline V lookup: CDR1 KGHSH, CDR2 LQKENI. The CDR3: CASSPGLGQFGQPQHF. CDR3 nucleotides: TGTGCCAGCTCACCGGGTCTCGGACAATTTGGTCAGCCCCAGCATTTT.

V is TRBV5-1 and J is TRBJ2-1, with D perhaps matching TRBD1 (5 bases). Trimming took 4 bases from V and 4 from J, leaving 6 bases between them. Germline assignment: CDR1 SGHRS and CDR2 YFSETQ. The CDR3 sequence is 12 residues long. CDR3 residues: CASSQGYNEQFF. The CDR3 bases are TGCGCCAGCAGCCAGGGATACAATGAGCAGTTCTTC.

The chain employs TRBV7-8 and TRBJ2-1; 11 bases are shared with TRBD1. The junction had 7 bases not matched to a gene; V was cut back by 4 bases and J by 8 bases. Germline V gene data show CDR1 as SGHVS and CDR2 as FQNEAQ. This CDR3 comprises 15 residues. DNA for the CDR3: TGTGCCAGCAGCTACGGACAGGGGGCGGGGGATGAGCAGTTCTTC. Its protein is CASSYGQGAGDEQFF.

The gene calls are TRBV6-1 and TRBJ2-7, with a weak D call TRBD1 (7 bases). Germline lookup yields CDR1 MNHNS and CDR2 SASEGT. V gave up 10 bases and J gave up 2 bases, with 18 bases separating them. The CDR3 extends over 14 amino acids. The DNA for the CDR3 is TGTGCCACTGGGCAGGGCAGGGGGGCCTACGAGCAGTACTTC. Amino acids: CATGQGRGAYEQYF.

The table lists this clone with a few counts. The V call is TRBV2, the J call TRBJ2-7; tentatively, D is TRBD2 (6 bases). The CDR3 covers 15 residues. V lost 4 bases to trimming and J lost 2 bases, with 15 bases between them. Germline V gene data show CDR1 as SNHLY and CDR2 as FYNNEI. This chain's CDR3 is CASSGLGGDPYEQYF. CDR3 DNA: TGTGCCAGCAGTGGGCTAGGAGGGGATCCCTACGAGCAGTACTTC.

The J gene is TRBJ2-3, the V gene TRBV29-1; D could derive from TRBD1 or TRBD2 (5 bases each). The V and J ends lost 6 bases and 5 bases respectively, with 18 bases between them. The CDR3 is 14 residues long. CDR1 and CDR2 from the germline V gene are SQVTM and ANQGSEA. The CDR3 DNA follows: TGCAGCGTCGAAATCTGGGGGTGGAAAGATACGCAGTATTTT. This codes for CSVEIWGWKDTQYF.

V gene TRBV6-5 combines with J gene TRBJ1-6; 8 bases map to TRBD1. Germline CDR1 is MNHEY and CDR2 is SVGAGI. This CDR3 is 15 amino acids long. V lost 5 bases and J lost 6; bases outside the gene matches: 6. The CDR3 DNA is TGTGCCAGCAGTCATGGACAGGGATCTAATTCACCCCTCCACTTT. Translating gives CASSHGQGSNSPLHF.

CDR3: CASSLVDSGQETQYF. The CDR3, as DNA: TGTGCCAGCAGCTTAGTGGATTCGGGGCAAGAGACCCAGTACTTC. The rearrangement uses TRBV7-2 and TRBJ2-5, with D perhaps matching TRBD2 (5 bases). Germline lookup yields CDR1 SGHTA and CDR2 FQGNSA. The CDR3 runs 15 residues. The V end was cut by 1 base, the J end by 2 bases, with 11 bases between.

This clone was picked up a small number of times. The V gene is TRBV29-1, the J gene TRBJ2-1; D tentatively fits TRBD1 or TRBD2 (6 bases each). This CDR3 is built from 14 residues. Trimming took 4 bases from V and 3 from J, leaving 13 bases between them. CDR1 is SQVTM, CDR2 ANQGSEA, per germline. CDR3 loop: CSVGPEGDYNEQFF. The CDR3 DNA reads TGCAGCGTTGGGCCGGAGGGGGACTACAATGAGCAGTTCTTC.

The rearrangement links TRBV6-5 to TRBJ1-2; D is uncertain. CDR3 size: 11 residues. The germline V gene has CDR1 MNHEY and CDR2 SVGAGI. The V end was cut by 5 bases, the J end by 8 bases, with 9 bases between. CDR3 DNA sequence: TGTGCCAGCAGTCCCCTGGGGGGCTACACCTTC. As protein: CASSPLGGYTF.

The genes are TRBV4-1 and TRBJ2-3, with D uncertain. Germline CDR1 and CDR2: MGHRA and YSYEKL. The CDR3 totals 17 residues. V shed 3 bases and J shed 4 bases, with 20 bases lying between them. CDR3 region: CASSHPLSADTADTQYF. The CDR3 region has the DNA TGCGCCAGCAGCCATCCCCTCTCGGCGGATACCGCAGATACGCAGTATTTT.

A remark on this clone: This sample includes further DNA sequences coding for the same CDR3. The CDR3 nucleotides read TGCAGCGTTGAGGGACGGGAGGGCTCCTACAATGAGCAGTTCTTC. This encodes CSVEGREGSYNEQFF. The rearrangement joins TRBV29-1 to TRBJ2-1, with 8 positions matching TRBD2. The germline gives CDR1 SQVTM, CDR2 ANQGSEA. The CDR3 is 15 residues long. J gave up 0 bases and V 3 bases, and 4 bases lay outside the gene matches.

The chain uses TRBV30 and TRBJ2-2, with unresolved D. Deletions cut 6 bases from V and 1 base from J, with 18 bases between. Germline V CDR1 and CDR2: GTSNPN, SVGIG (reference sequence). The CDR3 is 16 amino acids. This CDR3 is CACPRPRTENTGELFF. The CDR3 bases are TGTGCCTGCCCCCGCCCCAGGACCGAGAACACCGGGGAGCTGTTTTTT. Supplemented by reference TRBV30 and TRBJ2-2, the full variable domain reads SQTIHQWPATLVQPVGSPLSLECTVEGTSNPNLYWYRQAAGRGLQLLFYSVGIGQISSEVPQNLSASRPQDRQFILSSKKLLLSDSGFYLCACPRPRTENTGELFFGEGSRLTVL.

With respect to this clone: Additional DNA sequences in this sample encode the identical CDR3. The genes are TRBV5-1 and TRBJ1-2; D uncertain. The CDR3 totals 13 residues. Germline CDR1 and CDR2: SGHRS and YFSETQ. The ends were cut back, 2 bases at V and 1 base at J, with 6 bases in the middle. The CDR3 DNA follows: TGCGCCAGCAGCTTCGTGGATAACTATGGCTACACCTTC. It yields the protein CASSFVDNYGYTF.

In DNA, the CDR3 is TGTGCCAGCAGCTTATCCTCGATAGGCACAGATACGCAGTATTTT. Protein product: CASSLSSIGTDTQYF. The chain has TRBV7-2 and TRBJ2-3; no reliable D call. The CDR3 runs 15 residues. Trimming shortened V by 2 bases and J by 1 base, and 10 bases separated the two germline ends. Germline CDR1 is SGHTA and CDR2 is FQGNSA.

The gene calls are TRBV23-1 and TRBJ1-2, with no clear D. TRBV23-1 is an open reading frame whose function is uncertain. The CDR3 loop spans 15 amino acids. The ends were cut back, 3 bases at V and 4 bases at J, with 15 bases in the middle. CDR3 in amino acids: CASSQFPGRLYGYTF. DNA of the CDR3: TGCGCCAGCAGTCAGTTTCCCGGACGGCTCTATGGCTACACCTTC.

The gene calls are TRBV30 and TRBJ1-2; D call uncertain. Trimming pared 1 base from V and 7 bases from J, leaving 7 bases between. The CDR3 is 11 amino acids. CDR1 and CDR2 from the germline V gene are GTSNPN and SVGIG (reference sequence). The CDR3, as DNA: TGTGCCTGGAGTGCCCTGAGTGGCTACACCTTC. As protein: CAWSALSGYTF.

The J gene is TRBJ2-7, the V gene TRBV28; D call uncertain. The CDR3 is 14 residues long. V dropped 5 bases and J dropped 1 base, with 12 bases sitting between them. Germline CDR1 and CDR2: MDHEN and SYDVKM. CDR3: CASSPGQNSYEQYF. The CDR3 DNA is TGTGCCAGCAGTCCCGGCCAAAATTCCTACGAGCAGTACTTC.

This clone was counted a single time. The chain recombines TRBV7-6 with TRBJ1-4; maybe TRBD1 (6 bases). The CDR3 runs 13 residues. The germline V gene has CDR1 SGHVS and CDR2 FNYEAQ. V lost 3 bases and J 5 bases, leaving 7 bases between the germline ends. This chain's CDR3 is CASSLTGNEKLFF. The DNA for the CDR3 is TGTGCCAGCAGCTTGACAGGAAATGAAAAACTGTTTTTT.

This clone has ten or more counts. This rearrangement joins TRBV7-7 to TRBJ2-6; D is unclear. The germline gives CDR1 SSHAT, CDR2 FNYEAQ (reference sequence). V dropped 1 base and J dropped 0 bases, with 4 bases sitting between them. The CDR3 spans 15 residues. For the CDR3, the DNA is TGTGCCAGCAGCTTAGGGGGCTCTGGGGCCAACGTCCTGACTTTC. It specifies CASSLGGSGANVLTF.

The V and J genes are TRBV30 and TRBJ2-3, with TRBD2 as a possible D gene (6 bases). Germline-derived CDR1 and CDR2 are GTSNPN and SVGIG (reference sequence). Trimming took off 4 bases at V and 5 bases at J, with 16 bases between the two ends. The CDR3 consists of 14 residues. CDR3 loop: CAWNQGAGRDTQYF. CDR3 bases: TGTGCCTGGAACCAGGGTGCGGGGAGAGATACGCAGTATTTT.

A note on this clone: In the same sample, other DNA sequences code for this CDR3. The rearrangement links TRBV7-2 to TRBJ1-4; TRBD1 aligns across 11 bases. V lost 5 bases and J lost 6; bases outside the gene matches: 2. Germline CDR1 and CDR2: SGHTA and FQGNSA. The CDR3 has 14 amino acids. The CDR3 nucleotides are TGTGCCAGCAGCCGGGACAGGGGGGATGAAAAACTGTTTTTT. It yields the protein CASSRDRGDEKLFF.

This chain uses TRBV28 with TRBJ2-3, with 10 positions matching TRBD2. In germline, CDR1 is MDHEN, CDR2 SYDVKM. This CDR3 is 14 amino acids long. Trimming at V came to 3 bases and at J to 7 bases, leaving 4 bases not matched to a gene. In DNA form, the CDR3 reads TGTGCCAGCAGTTTGATAGCGGGGGGACATACGCAGTATTTT. Translating gives CASSLIAGGHTQYF.

This clone was detected once. The rearrangement joins TRBV7-2 to TRBJ1-3; no clear D. In germline, CDR1 is SGHTA, CDR2 FQGNSA. This CDR3 has 16 amino acids. Trimming removed 2 bases from V and 4 bases from J, with 15 bases in between. The CDR3 is CASSLSAGSGGNTIYF. The CDR3 DNA reads as TGTGCCAGCAGCTTATCGGCGGGGTCCGGGGGAAACACCATATATTTT.